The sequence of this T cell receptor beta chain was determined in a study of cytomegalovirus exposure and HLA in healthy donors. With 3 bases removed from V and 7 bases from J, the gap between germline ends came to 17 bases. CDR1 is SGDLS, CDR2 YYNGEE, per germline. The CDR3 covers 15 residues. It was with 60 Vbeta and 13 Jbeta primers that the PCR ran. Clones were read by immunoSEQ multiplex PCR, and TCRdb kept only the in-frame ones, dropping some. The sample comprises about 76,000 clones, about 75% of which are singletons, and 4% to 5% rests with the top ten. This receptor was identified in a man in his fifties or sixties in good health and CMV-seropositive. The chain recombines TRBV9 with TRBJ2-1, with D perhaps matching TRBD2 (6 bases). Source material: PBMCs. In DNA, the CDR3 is TGTGCCAGCAGCGGGGGGGACCACCTCGCAAATGAGCAGTTCTTC. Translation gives CASSGGDHLANEQFF.